What follows is one T cell receptor beta chain and its context. Its antigen is not identified. This table comes from immunoSEQ multiplex PCR, and its TCRdb copy is limited to in-frame clones, with some not included. The sample gives fewer than 30,000 clones, roughly 85% of which show up once; around a tenth is in the top ten. This CDR3 has 14 amino acids. V shed 2 bases and J shed 4 bases, with 13 bases lying between them. Germline-derived CDR1 and CDR2 are SGDLS and YYNGEE. This sample is drawn from a study of graft-versus-host responses after intestinal transplantation. Broader study findings: Clonal ratios of graft-versus-host to host-versus-graft in allografts were high for patients exhibiting graft-donor T cell macrochimerism. Circulating GvH clones peaking coincided with falling HvG clones soon after transplant.

This rearrangement joins TRBV9 to TRBJ2-7, with D unresolved. Source: PBMCs, taken about 430 days after intestinal transplantation. The TCR was taken from a human patient who received an intestinal transplant, so some T cells may come from the graft donor. The CDR3 DNA is TGTGCCAGCAGCGTGGGCCCCCTCGTTTACGAGCAGTACTTC. It yields the protein CASSVGPLVYEQYF.